The present entry profiles one T cell receptor (beta chain) with its context. The target antigen is unknown. This CDR3 spans 15 amino acids. Germline V gene lookup returns CDR1 MNHEY and CDR2 SMNVEV (reference sequence). Trimming at V came to 6 bases and at J to 6 bases, leaving 7 bases not matched to a gene. This record comes from a study of OX40 agonist ivuxolimab in advanced cancers. The table came from immunoSEQ multiplex PCR; TCRdb's copy has only in-frame clones and leaves some out. This sample has tens of thousands of clones, with around 73% found just once. Findings and limits, study-wide: Among the least clonally expanded were partial responders at 0.1-3.0 mg/kg.

Sequences were derived from CD4+ or CD8+ T cells sorted from blood, sampled in a trial of the OX40 agonist ivuxolimab. The chain couples TRBV27 to TRBJ1-6, with 8 nucleotides matching TRBD1. This receptor was obtained from an adult with an advanced solid tumor such as melanoma, head and neck, liver or kidney cancer. CDR3 sequence (DNA): TGTGCCAGCAGGACAGGGACAGGTAGTAATTCACCCCTCCACTTT. This gives the protein CASRTGTGSNSPLHF.